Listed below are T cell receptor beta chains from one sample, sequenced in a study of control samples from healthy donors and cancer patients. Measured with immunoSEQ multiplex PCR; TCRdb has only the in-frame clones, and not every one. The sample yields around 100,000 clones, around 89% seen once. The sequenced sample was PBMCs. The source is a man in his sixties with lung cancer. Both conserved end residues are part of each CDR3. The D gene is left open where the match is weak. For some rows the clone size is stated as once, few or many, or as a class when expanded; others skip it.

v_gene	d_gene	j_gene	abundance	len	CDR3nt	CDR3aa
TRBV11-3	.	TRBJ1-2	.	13	TGTGCCAGCAGCTTCGGGGGTAACTATGGCTACACCTTC	CASSFGGNYGYTF
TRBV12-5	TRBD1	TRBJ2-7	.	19	TGTGCTAGTGGTTTGGTACGGGACAGGGGGCCGAGAGCCTGGGGCGAGCAGTACTTC	CASGLVRDRGPRAWGEQYF
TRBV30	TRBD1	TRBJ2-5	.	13	TGTGCCTGGAGCGTACAGGGGTGGGAGACCCAGTACTTC	CAWSVQGWETQYF
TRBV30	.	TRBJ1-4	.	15	TGTGCCTGGAGTGGAGGGACGAGGACTAATGAAAAACTGTTTTTT	CAWSGGTRTNEKLFF
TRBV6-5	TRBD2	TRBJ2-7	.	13	TGTGCCAGCAGTCTAAGCGGGGGCTACGAGCAGTACTTC	CASSLSGGYEQYF
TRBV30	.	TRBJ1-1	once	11	TGTGCCTGGAGTGCCCAGAAAGAAGCTTTCTTT	CAWSAQKEAFF
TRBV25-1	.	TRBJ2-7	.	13	TGTGCCAGCAGTGGGGGACGAGACTACGAGCAGTACTTC	CASSGGRDYEQYF
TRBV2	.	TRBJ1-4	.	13	TGTGCCACCCTCCCTGACCGTAATGAAAAACTGTTTTTT	CATLPDRNEKLFF
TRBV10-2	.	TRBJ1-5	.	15	TGCGCCAGCAGTCGGGACGTATGGAGCAATCAGCCCCAGCATTTT	CASSRDVWSNQPQHF
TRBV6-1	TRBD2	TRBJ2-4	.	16	TGTGCCAGCAGTGACCTTGGCGGGGGGGGAAGAAACATTCAGTACTTC	CASSDLGGGGRNIQYF
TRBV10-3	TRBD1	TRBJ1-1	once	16	TGTGCCATCAGTGAGACGAGGACAGGGGAGTTCACTGAAGCTTTCTTT	CAISETRTGEFTEAFF
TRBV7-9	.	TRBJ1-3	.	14	TGTGCCAGCATAATACAGGACTCTGGAAACACCATATATTTT	CASIIQDSGNTIYF
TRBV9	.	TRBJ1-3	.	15	TGTGCCAGCAGCGTAGGGTGGGACTCTGGAAACACCATATATTTT	CASSVGWDSGNTIYF
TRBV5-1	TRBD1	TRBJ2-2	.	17	TGCGCCAGCAGCTTCCCCATAGGACAGGGGTACACCGGGGAGCTGTTTTTT	CASSFPIGQGYTGELFF
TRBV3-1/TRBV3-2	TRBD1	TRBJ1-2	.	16	TGTGCCAGCAGCCAGGGACTTACAGGGGTAAACTATGGCTACACCTTC	CASSQGLTGVNYGYTF
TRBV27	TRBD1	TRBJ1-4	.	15	TGTGCCAGCAGTTTATCCGACTCCGGGACAGAGAAACTGTTTTTT	CASSLSDSGTEKLFF
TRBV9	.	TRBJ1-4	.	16	TGTGCCAGCAGCGTAGCGGACCCAGGGTTCAATGAAAAACTGTTTTTT	CASSVADPGFNEKLFF
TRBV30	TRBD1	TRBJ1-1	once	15	TGTGCCTGTAACAGGGGAGGGCCGTTGGGGACTGAAGCTTTCTTT	CACNRGGPLGTEAFF
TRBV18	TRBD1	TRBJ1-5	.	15	TGTGCCAGCTCCCCTGGGTCGACAGGGAATCAGCCCCAGCATTTT	CASSPGSTGNQPQHF
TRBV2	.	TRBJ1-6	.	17	TGTGCCAGCAGGAACGGACAGAGCAGCTCCTATAATTCACCCCTCCACTTT	CASRNGQSSSYNSPLHF
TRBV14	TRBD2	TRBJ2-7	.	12	TGTGCCAGCCGGGGGGGTTCCTACGAGCAGTACTTC	CASRGGSYEQYF
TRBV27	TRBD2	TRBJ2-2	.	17	TGTGCCAGCAGTCCAGACACGCGGGGGGGCCGGACCGGGGAGCTGTTTTTT	CASSPDTRGGRTGELFF
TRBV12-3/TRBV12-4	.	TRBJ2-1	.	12	TGTGCCAGCAGTCCACGGAGGGCAAAGCAGTTCTTC	CASSPRRAKQFF
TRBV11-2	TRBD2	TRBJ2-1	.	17	TGTGCCAGCAGCTTAGGTCTCACGGGGGGGAGAGACAATGAGCAGTTCTTC	CASSLGLTGGRDNEQFF
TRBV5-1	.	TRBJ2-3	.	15	TGCGCCAGCAGCTTGGGATGGGGGTTCACAGATACGCAGTATTTT	CASSLGWGFTDTQYF
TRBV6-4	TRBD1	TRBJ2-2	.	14	TGTGCCAGCAAAGGACAGGGAGTAACCGGGGAGCTGTTTTTT	CASKGQGVTGELFF
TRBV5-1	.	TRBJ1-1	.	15	TGCGCCACCCGGAGGACAGATCAATCGAACACTGAAGCTTTCTTT	CATRRTDQSNTEAFF
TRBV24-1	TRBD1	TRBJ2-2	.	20	TGTGCCACCAGTGATCCACTCATCCTACGGACAGGTTCTAACACCGGGGAGCTGTTTTTT	CATSDPLILRTGSNTGELFF
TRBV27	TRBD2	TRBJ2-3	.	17	TGTGCCAGCAGTTACGGGGGGGCCTTGGGGGGCACAGATACGCAGTATTTT	CASSYGGALGGTDTQYF
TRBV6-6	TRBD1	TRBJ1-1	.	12	TGTGCCAGCAGGCAGGGGGCTGCTGAAGCTTTCTTT	CASRQGAAEAFF
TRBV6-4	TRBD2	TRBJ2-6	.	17	TGTGCTTCGTCCGGGGGGGGACTAAGCTCTGGGGCCAACGTCCTGACTTTC	CASSGGGLSSGANVLTF
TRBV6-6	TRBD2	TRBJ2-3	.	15	TGTGCCAGCACTTTCCTGGGACTAGGGCCAGATACGCAGTATTTT	CASTFLGLGPDTQYF
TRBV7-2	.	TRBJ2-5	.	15	TGTGCCAGCAGCCTCCCACAGGGGGGGCAAGAGACCCAGTACTTC	CASSLPQGGQETQYF
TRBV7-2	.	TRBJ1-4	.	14	TGTGCCAGCAGCTTAGCAGGCACTAATGAAAAACTGTTTTTT	CASSLAGTNEKLFF
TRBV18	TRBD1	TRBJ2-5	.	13	TGTGCCAGCTCACCATCAGGGGGCGAGACCCAGTACTTC	CASSPSGGETQYF
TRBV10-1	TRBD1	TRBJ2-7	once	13	TGCGCCAGCAGTCGGACAGGGCGCTACGAGCAGTACTTC	CASSRTGRYEQYF
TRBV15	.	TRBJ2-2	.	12	TGTGCCACCAGCAGGGATGCCGGGGAGCTGTTTTTT	CATSRDAGELFF
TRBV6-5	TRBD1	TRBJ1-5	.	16	TGTGCCAGCAGTTACACCCACGGGACAGGGATCGGACCCCAGCATTTT	CASSYTHGTGIGPQHF
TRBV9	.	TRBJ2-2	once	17	TGTGCCAGCAGCGTAACTCCGGGGGCGCCGAACACCGGGGAGCTGTTTTTT	CASSVTPGAPNTGELFF
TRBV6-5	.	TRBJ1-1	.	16	TGTGCCAGCAGTTACATCAGGGGTTTGAAAAACACTGAAGCTTTCTTT	CASSYIRGLKNTEAFF
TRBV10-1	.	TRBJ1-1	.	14	TGCGCCAGCGCACCGGGACAAACAGAGACTGAAGCTTTCTTT	CASAPGQTETEAFF
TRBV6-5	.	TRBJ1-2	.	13	TGTGCCAGCAGCGCGAACAGCCTCTATGGCTACACCTTC	CASSANSLYGYTF
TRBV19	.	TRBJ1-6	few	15	TGTGCCAGTAGATCCCCCCAGGGGCCCGCTAGGACCCTCCACTTT	CASRSPQGPARTLHF
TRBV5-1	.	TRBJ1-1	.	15	TGCGCCAGCACCGATCAAGGACCGTCGAACACTGAAGCTTTCTTT	CASTDQGPSNTEAFF